This TCR beta chain was observed in a study of blood T cell repertoires in COVID-19. Study-wide background: The United States, Italy and Spain provided the acute and convalescent COVID-19 samples.

Generated by immunoSEQ multiplex PCR, the TCRdb table keeps only in-frame clones and is missing some. The sample has some 97,000 clones, 65% to 90% seen once; the top ten hold under 3.5%. Germline CDR1 is GTSNPN and CDR2 is SVGIG (reference sequence). The CDR3 is 13 residues long. The V end was cut by 1 base, the J end by 5 bases, with 11 bases between. Cohorts were determined from participant-reported clinical history. Donors in Cohort 3 counted as recovered after two negative PCRs, clearance, or symptom resolution. The receptor was isolated from a woman in her fifties or sixties who had recovered from COVID-19. The V and J genes are TRBV30 and TRBJ1-1; no definite D call. Sequenced sample: PBMCs or T cells enriched from blood (not recorded which). The CDR3 sequence: CAWSERDGTEAFF. The CDR3 bases are TGTGCCTGGAGTGAGCGAGACGGAACTGAAGCTTTCTTT.